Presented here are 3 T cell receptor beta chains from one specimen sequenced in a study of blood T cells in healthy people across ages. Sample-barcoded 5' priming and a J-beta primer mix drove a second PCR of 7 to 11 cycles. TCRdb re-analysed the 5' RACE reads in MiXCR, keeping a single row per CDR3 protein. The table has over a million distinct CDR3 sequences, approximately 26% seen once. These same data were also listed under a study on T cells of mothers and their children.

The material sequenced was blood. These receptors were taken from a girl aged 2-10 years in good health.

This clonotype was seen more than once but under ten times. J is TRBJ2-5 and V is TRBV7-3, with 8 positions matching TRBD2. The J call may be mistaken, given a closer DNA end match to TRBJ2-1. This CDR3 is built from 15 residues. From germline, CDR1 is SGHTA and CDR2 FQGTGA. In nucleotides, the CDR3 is TGTGCCAGCAGCTTAACTAGCGGGATCTTCGATGAGCAGTTCTTC. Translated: CASSLTSGIFDEQFF.

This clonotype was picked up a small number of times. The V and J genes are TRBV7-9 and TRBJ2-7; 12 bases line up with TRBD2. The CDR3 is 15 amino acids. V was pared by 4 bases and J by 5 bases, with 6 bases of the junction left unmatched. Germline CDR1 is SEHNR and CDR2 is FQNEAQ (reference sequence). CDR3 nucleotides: TGTGCCAGCAGCTCAGGACTAGCGGGACTCGACGAGCAGTACTTC. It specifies CASSSGLAGLDEQYF. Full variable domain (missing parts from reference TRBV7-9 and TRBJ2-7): DTGVSQNPRHKITKRGQNVTFRCDPISEHNRLYWYRQTLGQGPEFLTYFQNEAQLEKSRLLSDRFSAERPKGSFSTLEIQRTEQGDSAMYLCASSSGLAGLDEQYFGPGTRLTVT.

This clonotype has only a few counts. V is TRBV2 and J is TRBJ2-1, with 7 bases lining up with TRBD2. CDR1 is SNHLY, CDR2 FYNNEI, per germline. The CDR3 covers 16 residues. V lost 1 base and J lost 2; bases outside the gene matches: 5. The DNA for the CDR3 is TGTGCCAGCAGTGAAGGGCCTAGCGGTCCCTACAATGAGCAGTTCTTC. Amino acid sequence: CASSEGPSGPYNEQFF.